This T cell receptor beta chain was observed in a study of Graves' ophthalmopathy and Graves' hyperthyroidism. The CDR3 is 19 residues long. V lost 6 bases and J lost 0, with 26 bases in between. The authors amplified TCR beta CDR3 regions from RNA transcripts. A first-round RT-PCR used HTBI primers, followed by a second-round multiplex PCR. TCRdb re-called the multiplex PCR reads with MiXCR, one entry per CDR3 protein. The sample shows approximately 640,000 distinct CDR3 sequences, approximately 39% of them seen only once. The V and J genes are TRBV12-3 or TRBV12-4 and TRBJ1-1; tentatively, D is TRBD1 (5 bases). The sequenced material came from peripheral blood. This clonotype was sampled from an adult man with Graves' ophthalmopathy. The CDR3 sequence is CASRNGPPDSDFLNTEAFF. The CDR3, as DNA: TGTGCCAGCAGAAACGGGCCCCCTGACAGCGATTTCTTGAACACTGAAGCTTTCTTT.